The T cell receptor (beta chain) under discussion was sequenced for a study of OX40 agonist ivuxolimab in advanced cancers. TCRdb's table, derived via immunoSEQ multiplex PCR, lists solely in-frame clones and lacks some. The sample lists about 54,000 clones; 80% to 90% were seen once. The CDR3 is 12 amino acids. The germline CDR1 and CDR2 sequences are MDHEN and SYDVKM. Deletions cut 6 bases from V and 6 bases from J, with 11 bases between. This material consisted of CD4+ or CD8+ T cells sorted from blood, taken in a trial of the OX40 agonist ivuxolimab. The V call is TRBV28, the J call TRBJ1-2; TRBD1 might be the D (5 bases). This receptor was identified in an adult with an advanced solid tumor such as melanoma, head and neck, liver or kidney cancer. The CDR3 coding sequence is TGTGCCAGCAGCTCCGGGACCCATGGCTACACCTTC. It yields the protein CASSSGTHGYTF.